This is a list of T cell receptor beta chains from one sample in a study of shared clonotypes between healthy human individuals. TCRdb's table, derived via immunoSEQ multiplex PCR, lists solely in-frame clones and lacks some. The table lists around 2,100,000 clones, approximately 95% of them singletons. The sequenced sample was naive CD8+ T cells sorted from blood. The receptors shown here come from a man younger than 35 in good health. Each CDR3 is given with its conserved first and last residue. D genes are given only for firm matches. Clone sizes are given selectively: once, few, many, or a class where the clone is expanded.

V,size,D,J,DNA,CDR3
TRBV4-3,-,TRBD2,TRBJ2-3,TGCGCCAGCAGCCTACAACTAGCGGGCAGCACAGATACGCAGTATTTT,CASSLQLAGSTDTQYF
TRBV7-9,-,-,TRBJ2-7,TGTGCCAGCAGCTTAGGGCAATACGAGCAGTACTTC,CASSLGQYEQYF
TRBV19,-,-,TRBJ2-7,TGTGCCAGTAGTCCATCGGGCGGGTTCTACGAGCAGTACTTC,CASSPSGGFYEQYF
TRBV5-6,-,-,TRBJ1-1,TGTGCCAGCAGCTTGGTTGGGGCACGTATGGAAGCTTTCTTT,CASSLVGARMEAFF
TRBV5-6,once,-,TRBJ2-1,TGTGCCAGCAGCCCGGGACACCTCTACAATGAGCAGTTCTTC,CASSPGHLYNEQFF
TRBV7-5,-,-,TRBJ2-7,TGTGCCAGAAGCTTAGACAGAGCCTACGAGCAGTACTTC,CARSLDRAYEQYF
TRBV4-1,-,TRBD1,TRBJ2-1,TGCGCCAGCAGCCAAGACGCCGGGACAGGGTTCGATGAGCAGTTCTTC,CASSQDAGTGFDEQFF
TRBV9,once,TRBD1,TRBJ1-2,TGTGCCAGCAGCGGAGACAGGGCTGGCTACACCTTC,CASSGDRAGYTF
TRBV9,-,-,TRBJ2-1,TGTGCCAGCAGCTTCGGGACCCCAAATGAGCAGTTCTTC,CASSFGTPNEQFF
TRBV29-1,-,-,TRBJ2-1,TGCAGCGTGGCCCAACACCCGGGAGTTAGTGAGCAGTTCTTC,CSVAQHPGVSEQFF
TRBV28,-,-,TRBJ2-3,TGTGCCAGCAGTTTTGGGGCAGGGGATAGCACAGATACGCAGTATTTT,CASSFGAGDSTDTQYF
TRBV4-3,once,TRBD1,TRBJ2-3,TGCGCCAGCAGCCTAGGGGGCGCCGGCACAGATACGCAGTATTTT,CASSLGGAGTDTQYF
TRBV29-1,-,-,TRBJ2-7,TGCAGCGTTCATCGAGACGAGCAGTACTTC,CSVHRDEQYF
TRBV7-9,-,-,TRBJ2-1,TGTGCCAGCAGCGCAAGGGACAACAATGAGCAGTTCTTC,CASSARDNNEQFF
TRBV7-2,-,TRBD1,TRBJ1-6,TGTGCCAGCAGCGTAATACAGGGGGCAGAAAATTCACCCCTCCACTTT,CASSVIQGAENSPLHF
TRBV28,-,-,TRBJ1-5,TGTGCCAGCACCTACGGGACCGTTCTAGGCAATCAGCCCCAGCATTTT,CASTYGTVLGNQPQHF
TRBV30,-,-,TRBJ2-3,TGTGCCTGGACAGAGGGGCCAGGAGCAGATACGCAGTATTTT,CAWTEGPGADTQYF
TRBV5-1,-,-,TRBJ2-7,TGCGCCAGCAGCCTCCGACAGCCCCGGGACTTCTACGAGCAGTACTTC,CASSLRQPRDFYEQYF
TRBV25-1,-,-,TRBJ2-2,TGTGCCAGCAGTGGGGAGGCAGAACTCACCGGGGAGCTGTTTTTT,CASSGEAELTGELFF
TRBV11-3,-,TRBD1,TRBJ2-5,TGTGCCAGCAGTCCCCGGGACAGCCAAGAGACCCAGTACTTC,CASSPRDSQETQYF
TRBV2,-,-,TRBJ2-7,TGTGCCAGCAGCGAAGGGGCGGGAAGCTCCTACGAGCAGTACTTC,CASSEGAGSSYEQYF
TRBV4-3,-,-,TRBJ1-4,TGCGCCAGCAGCCATTCCGGTTCATCGATGGGGGAAAAACTGTTTTTT,CASSHSGSSMGEKLFF
TRBV6-5,-,-,TRBJ2-7,TGTGCCAGCAGTTACTCACACGAGCAGTACTTC,CASSYSHEQYF